This T cell receptor (beta chain) was recovered during a study of blood T cell repertoires in COVID-19. In the study overall: The cDNA or gDNA used as material had been derived from T cells, B-cell-depleted T cells, or PBMCs.

The assay was immunoSEQ multiplex PCR, and TCRdb's table has in-frame clones only and misses some. The sample contains approximately 200,000 clones, more than 70% of which appear only once. Enrollees, about 18 to 89 years old, lived in 20 to 25 US areas. This CDR3 comprises 16 residues. The germline CDR1 and CDR2 sequences are SGHRS and YFSETQ. J gave up 0 bases and V 2 bases, and 6 bases lay outside the gene matches. The sample consisted of PBMCs or T cells enriched from blood (not recorded which). The receptor was derived from a woman in her twenties or thirties who had recovered from COVID-19. The chain links TRBV5-1 to TRBJ1-1, with TRBD1 matching 8 bases. The DNA of the CDR3 is TGCGCCAGCAGCTTCGGACAGGGAGTAATGAACACTGAAGCTTTCTTT. Translated: CASSFGQGVMNTEAFF.